One and the same sample provided the 21 T cell receptor beta chains below, sequenced in a study of blood T cell repertoires in COVID-19. Assay: immunoSEQ multiplex PCR; the TCRdb copy retains only in-frame clones and omits some. The sample consists of about 250,000 clones, about four fifths of them appearing once. Material for sequencing was peripheral blood. These receptors were taken from a person aged 65 to 85 with COVID-19, enrolled during active disease.

On this clone: The sample holds other DNA sequences that translate to the same CDR3. V gene TRBV7-9 combines with J gene TRBJ2-5, with D possibly TRBD2 on 5 matching bases. This CDR3 has 15 residues. Germline-derived CDR1 and CDR2 are SEHNR and FQNEAQ (reference sequence). Trimming cost V 5 bases and J 2 bases, with 15 bases left between them. The CDR3 spells CASSLRRGLQETQYF. CDR3 coding DNA: TGTGCCAGCAGCCTCAGGCGAGGGCTGCAAGAGACCCAGTACTTC.

This CDR3 is CASSAIGELFF. The CDR3 DNA reads TGTGCCAGCAGTGCTATCGGGGAGCTGTTTTTT. The chain links TRBV25-1 to TRBJ2-2; D ambiguous. This CDR3 spans 11 amino acids. With 4 bases removed from V and 7 bases from J, the gap between germline ends came to 4 bases. Germline V gene lookup returns CDR1 MGHDK and CDR2 SYGVNS.

V gene TRBV28 combines with J gene TRBJ1-1, with D tentatively TRBD1 (5 bases). The length of the CDR3 is 13 residues. Deletions cut 3 bases from V and 4 bases from J, with 9 bases between. Germline CDR1 MDHEN, CDR2 SYDVKM. DNA of the CDR3: TGTGCCAGCAGTTTGAAAGGGGTCACTGAAGCTTTCTTT. Amino acid sequence: CASSLKGVTEAFF.

This clone was picked up one time. The germline gene is not matched at one end of the junction; a read error may be the cause. The chain recombines TRBV5-6 with TRBJ1-5; D is possibly TRBD1 (5 bases). The CDR3 is 16 residues long. The germline gives CDR1 SGHDT, CDR2 YYEEEE. The CDR3 is CVSSLQLTDTNQPQHF. In nucleotides, the CDR3 is TGTGTCAGCAGCTTGCAGCTGACAGATACCAATCAGCCCCAGCATTTT.

The chain is built from TRBV19 and TRBJ1-4; D may be TRBD1 (5 bases). CDR1 and CDR2 from the germline V gene are LNHDA and SQIVND (reference sequence). CDR3 size: 15 residues. The V and J ends lost 3 bases and 15 bases respectively, with 23 bases between them. CDR3 DNA: TGTGCCAGTAGTATTCTCGGGACGGAGGGATCTAAGGTGTTTTTT. This gives the protein CASSILGTEGSKVFF.

This clone was recorded once. DNA of the CDR3: TGTGCCAGTCGAGGCGGAGGGTGGAACACCGGGGAGCTGTTTTTT. Translating gives CASRGGGWNTGELFF. The chain joins TRBV6-5 to TRBJ2-2, with TRBD2 as a possible D gene (6 bases). Trimming took off 9 bases at V and 1 base at J, with 15 bases between the two ends. The CDR3 runs to 15 residues. Germline values: CDR1 MNHEY, CDR2 SVGAGI.

This chain uses TRBV6-6 with TRBJ1-1, with D possibly matching TRBD1 (6 bases). CDR1 is MNHNY and CDR2 is SVGAGI in the germline V gene (reference sequence). The CDR3 covers 15 residues. Trimming shortened V by 2 bases and J by 0 bases, and 10 bases separated the two germline ends. The CDR3 DNA reads TGTGCCAGCAGTTACGGTGGACAGTTGAACACTGAAGCTTTCTTT. It translates to CASSYGGQLNTEAFF.

The CDR3 loop reads CASREAGEGYEQYF. The CDR3, as DNA: TGTGCCAGTAGAGAAGCGGGGGAAGGCTACGAGCAGTACTTC. This chain uses TRBV19 with TRBJ2-7; TRBD2 agrees at 8 bases. The CDR3 consists of 14 residues. J gave up 3 bases and V 6 bases, and 7 bases lay outside the gene matches. The germline V gene has CDR1 LNHDA and CDR2 SQIVND (reference sequence).

The chain carries TRBV19 and TRBJ1-1, with unresolved D. Per germline, CDR1 LNHDA and CDR2 SQIVND (reference sequence). The V and J ends lost 1 base and 0 bases respectively, with 9 bases between them. The CDR3 consists of 15 residues. The CDR3 DNA reads TGTGCCAGTAGTATAGGATTGGCCTTGAACACTGAAGCTTTCTTT. It codes for CASSIGLALNTEAFF.

The chain recombines TRBV6-5 with TRBJ1-4; D remains unclear. This CDR3 has 12 amino acids. Germline loops: CDR1 MNHEY, CDR2 SVGAGI. Trimming took off 0 bases at V and 8 bases at J, with 4 bases between the two ends. CDR3 loop: CASSYSEEKLFF. CDR3 sequence (DNA): TGTGCCAGCAGTTACTCAGAGGAAAAACTGTTTTTT.

This sequence joins TRBV13 and TRBJ2-5; TRBD1 might be the D (6 bases). Germline V gene lookup returns CDR1 PRHDT and CDR2 FYEKMQ (reference sequence). The germline V and J ends were trimmed by 3 bases and 2 bases, with 7 bases remaining between them. This CDR3 is built from 13 residues. The CDR3 nucleotides are TGTGCCAGCAGCTTCGGGACACAAGAGACCCAGTACTTC. This encodes CASSFGTQETQYF.

The table lists this clone with a count of one. The CDR3, as DNA: TGTGCCATCAGGACCCCGGGGGGAGGCACAGATACGCAGTATTTT. It codes for CAIRTPGGGTDTQYF. This rearrangement joins TRBV10-3 to TRBJ2-3, with 7 bases aligning to TRBD2. The CDR3 spans 15 residues. Germline assignment: CDR1 ENHRY and CDR2 SYGVKD. V lost 6 bases and J lost 1; bases outside the gene matches: 7.

This clone was seen only once. The chain is built from TRBV28 and TRBJ1-2, with 7 bases that match TRBD1. Germline V CDR1 and CDR2: MDHEN, SYDVKM. The CDR3 runs to 14 residues. Trimming cost V 7 bases and J 0 bases; bases outside gene matches: 5. This CDR3 reads CASTKDRTNYGYTF. The CDR3 bases are TGTGCCAGCACTAAGGACAGGACTAACTATGGCTACACCTTC.

The rearrangement joins TRBV4-2 to TRBJ1-5; 7 nucleotides align to TRBD1. Trimming cost V 4 bases and J 8 bases; bases outside gene matches: 11. Germline V gene lookup returns CDR1 LGHNA and CDR2 YNFKEQ. The CDR3 totals 15 residues. The CDR3 loop is CASSPGTAAFEPQHF. The CDR3, as DNA: TGTGCCAGCAGCCCCGGGACAGCGGCATTTGAGCCCCAGCATTTT.

The chain joins TRBV30 to TRBJ1-2; TRBD1 matches at 7 bases. The ends lost 4 bases at V and 5 bases at J; junction bases unmatched: 1. Germline CDR1 and CDR2: GTSNPN and SVGIG (reference sequence). The CDR3 contains 11 residues. The CDR3 DNA sequence: TGTGCCTGGACAGGGGGTTATGGCTACACCTTC. Protein: CAWTGGYGYTF.

The CDR3 spells CSATRTDTQYF. CDR3 bases: TGCAGTGCGACTCGGACAGATACGCAGTATTTT. V and J are TRBV29-1 and TRBJ2-3; D gene uncertain. CDR1 SQVTM and CDR2 ANQGSEA come from the germline V gene. The CDR3 is 11 residues long.

The V and J genes are TRBV24-1 and TRBJ2-5; TRBD2 agrees at 13 bases. In germline, CDR1 is KGHDR, CDR2 SFDVKD. The CDR3 is 19 amino acids. Losses at the gene ends were 1 base for V and 1 base for J; bases not matched to a gene: 8. CDR3: CATSDLGTSGKGAQETQYF. As DNA, the CDR3 is TGTGCCACCAGTGATTTAGGGACTAGCGGGAAAGGGGCCCAAGAGACCCAGTACTTC.

The rearrangement joins TRBV6-6 to TRBJ1-3, with D hard to call. The CDR3 has 12 amino acids. V was trimmed by 0 bases and J by 9 bases, leaving 6 bases between them. CDR1 MNHNY and CDR2 SVGAGI come from the germline V gene (reference sequence). CDR3 sequence reads: CASSYSMSTIYF. In DNA form, the CDR3 reads TGTGCCAGCAGTTACTCGATGAGCACCATATATTTT.

The gene calls are TRBV19 and TRBJ2-3; 7 positions agree with TRBD2. The length of the CDR3 is 13 residues. Trimming cost V 7 bases and J 1 base; bases outside gene matches: 2. Germline V lookup: CDR1 LNHDA, CDR2 SQIVND (reference sequence). The CDR3 is CASMSGGTDTQYF. In DNA, the CDR3 is TGTGCCAGTATGAGCGGGGGCACAGATACGCAGTATTTT. Together with reference TRBV19 and TRBJ2-3, the CDR3 gives the full variable domain: DGGITQSPKYLFRKEGQNVTLSCEQNLNHDAMYWYRQDPGQGLRLIYYSQIVNDFQKGDIAEGYSVSREKKESFPLTVTSAQKNPTAFYLCASMSGGTDTQYFGPGTRLTVL.

This sequence joins TRBV29-1 and TRBJ1-1; no definite D call. The V gene's germline CDR1 is SQVTM and CDR2 ANQGSEA. This CDR3 comprises 14 residues. V gave up 7 bases and J gave up 1 base, with 16 bases separating them. The DNA for the CDR3 is TGCAGCGCCACCGACCCTAGATCGAACACTGAAGCTTTCTTT. Protein: CSATDPRSNTEAFF.

The chain combines TRBV5-5 with TRBJ2-5; 7 bases are a match to TRBD2. Germline V gene data show CDR1 as SGHKS and CDR2 as YYEKEE (reference sequence). This CDR3 contains 13 residues. Unmatched junction bases numbered 3, after V lost 5 bases and J lost 2 bases. The CDR3 loop is CASRPGGQETQYF. The CDR3 DNA follows: TGTGCCAGCAGGCCCGGGGGGCAAGAGACCCAGTACTTC.